These 5 T cell receptor beta chains share one sample of origin, sequenced in a study of blood T cell repertoires in COVID-19 (dated by TCRdb to about 2020). Library generation was performed with the immunoSEQ multiplex PCR assay. Drawn from immuneACCESS, this table holds only the in-frame rearrangements with V and J called that TCRdb kept. Clones are partly lost; checked studies trace under half to an unresolved V gene and leave the rest unexplained. The sample table contains about 270,000 clones; only one count was recorded for 81% of them. The ten top clones hold roughly 2.9% of the sample. Source material: peripheral blood. All receptors derive from a woman in her fifties or sixties with active or convalescent COVID-19.

The rearrangement joins TRBV7-2 to TRBJ2-7; 7 positions match TRBD2. This CDR3 has 14 amino acids. Germline V gives CDR1 SGHTA, CDR2 FQGNSA. Trimming at V came to 5 bases and at J to 4 bases, leaving 8 bases not matched to a gene. For the CDR3, the DNA is TGTGCCAGCAGCCCTAGCTGGGGGGGGTACGAGCAGTACTTC. Translating gives CASSPSWGGYEQYF.

The chain uses TRBV7-8 and TRBJ2-1, with 7 bases fitting TRBD1. CDR1 and CDR2 (germline): SGHVS, FQNEAQ. The CDR3 covers 16 residues. J gave up 1 base and V 5 bases, and 8 bases lay outside the gene matches. Written as DNA, the CDR3 is TGTGCCAGCAGCACAGGGACAGTTACTTCCTACAATGAGCAGTTCTTC. Residues: CASSTGTVTSYNEQFF.

This chain connects TRBV18 to TRBJ1-2; D gene ambiguous. Trimming pared 3 bases from V and 6 bases from J, leaving 11 bases between. The germline CDR1 and CDR2 sequences are KGHSH and LQKENI. The length of the CDR3 is 13 residues. The CDR3, as DNA: TGTGCCAGCTCACCCACCAGGCCGGATGGCTACACCTTC. It specifies CASSPTRPDGYTF. Complete variable domain (other parts from reference TRBV18 and TRBJ1-2): NAGVMQNPRHLVRRRGQEARLRCSPMKGHSHVYWYRQLPEEGLKFMVYLQKENIIDESGMPKERFSAEFPKEGPSILRIQQVVRGDSAAYFCASSPTRPDGYTFGSGTRLTVV.

The chain is built from TRBV7-3 and TRBJ2-7; D gene ambiguous. The CDR3 loop spans 13 amino acids. CDR1 is SGHTA and CDR2 is FQGTGA in the germline V gene. Trimming left V 0 bases short and J 6 bases short, with 9 bases between. In DNA, the CDR3 is TGTGCCAGCAGCTTAACACGGCTAGGCGAGCAGTACTTC. Its protein is CASSLTRLGEQYF.

This clone has just a few counts. The chain has TRBV15 and TRBJ1-5; TRBD1 might be the D (5 bases). Germline CDR1 LNHNV, CDR2 YYDKDF (reference sequence). Deletions cut 0 bases from V and 3 bases from J, with 9 bases between. This CDR3 comprises 15 residues. The CDR3: CATSRDKGFNQPQHF. Here the CDR3 DNA reads TGTGCCACCAGCAGAGATAAGGGGTTCAATCAGCCCCAGCATTTT.